The entry below gives a single TCR beta chain sequence along with its context. Its antigen is as yet unknown. The sample is drawn from a study of molecular identifiers for immune sequencing clone quantification. The authors built bulk TCR libraries by previously described methods with listed TCR primers. TCRdb used MiXCR to reprocess the PCR reads, holding one entry per CDR3 protein. The data hold about 630,000 distinct CDR3 sequences, with about 25% observed a single time. Points from the study as a whole: Clones with over 20 RNA copies captured over 99% of effector molecules but under 1% of naive ones.

The sample was naive CD8+ T cells from blood, with Jurkat cell RNA spiked in. Subset noted: FACS-sorted CD8+CD4-CCR7+CD45RA+ naive T cells. The origin of this receptor is a human donor in good health. Some libraries in this study had Jurkat cell RNA spiked in.

The CDR3 DNA sequence: TGTGCCAGCAGCTTGGTTGGGACAATGAACACTGAAGCTTTCTTT. It yields the protein CASSLVGTMNTEAFF. The chain combines TRBV5-6 with TRBJ1-1; D is perhaps TRBD1 (6 bases). Germline V CDR1 and CDR2: SGHDT, YYEEEE. V was cut by 0 bases and J by 0 bases, with 9 bases left in between. The CDR3 length is 15 residues.